Below, 8 T cell receptor beta chains from the same sample are listed, as sequenced in a study of T cell responses to AZD1222 COVID-19 vaccine. Generated by immunoSEQ multiplex PCR, the TCRdb table keeps only in-frame clones and is missing some. This sample has approximately 190,000 clones, with around 94% found just once. Sample: peripheral blood, taken on day 0 of AZD1222 vaccination. The receptor source for this set is an adult in good health.

This rearrangement joins TRBV6-5 to TRBJ2-7; D remains unclear. The CDR3 is 12 amino acids. Trimming removed 8 bases from V and 2 bases from J, with 10 bases in between. The germline gives CDR1 MNHEY, CDR2 SVGAGI. The CDR3 loop reads CASGAETYEQYF. CDR3 sequence (DNA): TGTGCCAGCGGCGCAGAGACCTACGAGCAGTACTTC.

Notes on this clone: Other DNA variants within this sample encode the same CDR3. The chain uses TRBV18 and TRBJ2-2, with D unresolved. The germline gives CDR1 KGHSH, CDR2 LQKENI. The CDR3 has 13 amino acids. The ends were cut back, 3 bases at V and 0 bases at J, with 2 bases in the middle. The CDR3 nucleotides read TGTGCCAGCTCACCGGCGAACACCGGGGAGCTGTTTTTT. It translates to CASSPANTGELFF.

The gene calls are TRBV7-8 and TRBJ1-2, with D perhaps TRBD1 (5 bases). Trimming removed 4 bases at V and 8 bases at J, with 20 bases between. From germline, CDR1 is SGHVS and CDR2 FQNEAQ. The CDR3 is made up of 15 amino acids. CDR3 nucleotide sequence: TGTGCCAGCAGCTACGGGACGGTTAAGGGGAGGGGCTACACCTTC. Its protein is CASSYGTVKGRGYTF.

This chain connects TRBV5-1 to TRBJ1-4; D is undetermined. V shed 5 bases and J shed 5 bases, with 4 bases lying between them. The germline V gene has CDR1 SGHRS and CDR2 YFSETQ. CDR3 length: 11 residues. The CDR3 spells CASRENEKLFF. For the CDR3, the DNA is TGCGCCAGCAGGGAGAATGAAAAACTGTTTTTT.

This sequence joins TRBV28 and TRBJ2-1; D is uncertain. Germline V CDR1 and CDR2: MDHEN, SYDVKM. V was pared by 4 bases and J by 1 base, with 2 bases between. This CDR3 has 12 amino acids. The chain's CDR3 is CASSWSYNEQFF. DNA for the CDR3: TGTGCCAGCAGTTGGTCCTACAATGAGCAGTTCTTC.

The V and J genes are TRBV28 and TRBJ1-5; the D gene is possibly TRBD1 (5 bases). This CDR3 is built from 15 residues. V dropped 4 bases and J dropped 2 bases, with 12 bases sitting between them. Germline loops: CDR1 MDHEN, CDR2 SYDVKM. CDR3 DNA: TGTGCCAGCAGTTCCACAGGTGCTGGCAATCAGCCCCAGCATTTT. It translates to CASSSTGAGNQPQHF.

In this sample, this clone turned up once. The chain combines TRBV6-5 with TRBJ1-1; no definite D call. V was cut by 6 bases and J by 0 bases, with 14 bases left in between. The germline V gene encodes CDR1 MNHEY and CDR2 SVGAGI. The CDR3 extends over 15 amino acids. The DNA of the CDR3 is TGTGCCAGCAGCCTAGCGCGGCCCCTGAACACTGAAGCTTTCTTT. This codes for CASSLARPLNTEAFF.

This clone was recorded once. J is TRBJ2-7 and V is TRBV30; D is unclear. The CDR3 is made up of 13 amino acids. Trimming pared 2 bases from V and 3 bases from J, leaving 11 bases between. Germline assignment: CDR1 GTSNPN and CDR2 SVGIG (reference sequence). The CDR3 loop is CAWSRKQSYEQYF. DNA for the CDR3: TGTGCCTGGAGTCGTAAACAAAGCTACGAGCAGTACTTC.